The 8 T cell receptor beta chains in this list originate from one sample, sequenced in a study of cytomegalovirus exposure and HLA in healthy donors. The PCR was carried out with 60 Vbeta primers and 13 Jbeta primers. Only in-frame clones appear in the TCRdb table, and some are missing; sequencing was by immunoSEQ multiplex PCR. There are over 250,000 clones in the sample; under 80% occur only once, and under 3% lies in the top ten. Sample: PBMCs. These receptors came from a female donor in good health and CMV-seronegative.

The rearrangement links TRBV28 to TRBJ2-7; 14 bases match TRBD2. Trimming took 7 bases from V and 0 from J; bases not matched to a gene: 2. Looked up from germline, CDR1 is MDHEN and CDR2 is SYDVKM. The CDR3 has 15 amino acids. CDR3 region: CASKGLAGGSYEQYF. The CDR3 bases are TGTGCCAGCAAAGGACTAGCGGGAGGCTCCTACGAGCAGTACTTC.

This chain links TRBV4-2 with TRBJ2-7, with TRBD2 matching 15 bases. Unmatched junction bases numbered 0, after V lost 3 bases and J lost 3 bases. Germline values: CDR1 LGHNA, CDR2 YNFKEQ. The CDR3 has 15 amino acids. CDR3 nucleotides: TGTGCCAGCAGCCAGGGACTAGCGGGGGGCTACGAGCAGTACTTC. As protein: CASSQGLAGGYEQYF.

This rearrangement joins TRBV4-1 to TRBJ2-1; perhaps TRBD2 as D (6 bases). The CDR3 spans 16 residues. The V end lost 6 bases, the J end lost 0 bases, and 15 bases lay between the germline ends. Germline CDR1 MGHRA, CDR2 YSYEKL. Here the CDR3 reads CASSHIDGSSYNEQFF. In DNA form, the CDR3 reads TGCGCCAGCAGTCATATTGACGGGAGCTCCTACAATGAGCAGTTCTTC.

The table lists this clone with a few counts. The chain uses TRBV6-1 and TRBJ2-1, with 7 bases lining up with TRBD1. J gave up 4 bases and V 4 bases, and 7 bases lay outside the gene matches. Germline V CDR1 and CDR2: MNHNS, SASEGT. The CDR3 extends over 15 amino acids. CDR3 sequence: CASSANRDRYNEQFF. The CDR3 DNA is TGTGCCAGCAGTGCAAACCGGGACAGATACAATGAGCAGTTCTTC.

The rearrangement uses TRBV2 and TRBJ2-7; 12 nucleotides align to TRBD2. J was trimmed by 6 bases and V by 6 bases; bases with no gene match: 12. Germline loops: CDR1 SNHLY, CDR2 FYNNEI. This CDR3 comprises 16 residues. The CDR3 nucleotides are TGTGCCAGCAGAACCACACCGCTAGCGGGAGGGCCCGAGCAGTACTTC. This sequence encodes CASRTTPLAGGPEQYF.

The chain has TRBV6-5 and TRBJ2-1; no firm D call. Between the trimmed V and J ends, which lost 2 bases and 0 bases, there was a span of 2 bases. The CDR3 has 13 amino acids. CDR1 MNHEY and CDR2 SVGAGI come from the germline V gene. Here the CDR3 reads CASSYRSYNEQFF. The DNA for the CDR3 is TGTGCCAGCAGTTACCGCTCCTACAATGAGCAGTTCTTC.

The chain uses TRBV25-1 and TRBJ1-4; 7 bases are a match to TRBD1. V shed 1 base, J shed 5 bases, and the junction held 4 bases outside the gene matches. Per germline, CDR1 MGHDK and CDR2 SYGVNS. The CDR3 has 15 residues. DNA of the CDR3: TGTGCCAGCAGTGAATTAGACAGGGAGAATGAAAAACTGTTTTTT. It specifies CASSELDRENEKLFF.

This sequence joins TRBV28 and TRBJ1-1, with D uncertain. CDR1 and CDR2 from the germline V gene are MDHEN and SYDVKM. The CDR3 length is 12 residues. Between the trimmed V and J ends, which lost 2 bases and 7 bases, there was a span of 8 bases. CDR3 sequence reads: CASSLTASEAFF. DNA of the CDR3: TGTGCCAGCAGTTTAACGGCTAGTGAAGCTTTCTTT.